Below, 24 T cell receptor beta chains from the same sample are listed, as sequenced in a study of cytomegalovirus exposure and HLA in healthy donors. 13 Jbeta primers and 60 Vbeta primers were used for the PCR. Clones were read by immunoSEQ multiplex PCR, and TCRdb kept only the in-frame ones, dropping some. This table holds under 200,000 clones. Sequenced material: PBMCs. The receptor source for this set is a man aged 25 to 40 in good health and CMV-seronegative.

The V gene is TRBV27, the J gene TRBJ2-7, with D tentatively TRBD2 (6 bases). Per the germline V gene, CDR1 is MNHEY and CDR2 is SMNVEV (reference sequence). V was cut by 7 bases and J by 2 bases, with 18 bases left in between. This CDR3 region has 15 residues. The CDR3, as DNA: TGTGCCAGCACCCTGCGCCGGGGGTCCCCCTACGAGCAGTACTTC. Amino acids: CASTLRRGSPYEQYF.

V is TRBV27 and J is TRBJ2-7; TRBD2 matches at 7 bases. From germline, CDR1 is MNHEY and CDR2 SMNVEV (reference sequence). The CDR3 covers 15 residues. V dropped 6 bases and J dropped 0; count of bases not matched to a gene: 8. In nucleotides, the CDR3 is TGTGCCAGCAGCCGTCTAGCGGAGCGCTCCTACGAGCAGTACTTC. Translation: CASSRLAERSYEQYF.

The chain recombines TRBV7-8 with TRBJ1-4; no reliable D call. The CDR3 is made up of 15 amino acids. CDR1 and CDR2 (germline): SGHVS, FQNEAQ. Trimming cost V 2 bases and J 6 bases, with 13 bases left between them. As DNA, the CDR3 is TGTGCCAGCAGCTTACTCGGGATCGGGGATGAAAAACTGTTTTTT. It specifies CASSLLGIGDEKLFF.

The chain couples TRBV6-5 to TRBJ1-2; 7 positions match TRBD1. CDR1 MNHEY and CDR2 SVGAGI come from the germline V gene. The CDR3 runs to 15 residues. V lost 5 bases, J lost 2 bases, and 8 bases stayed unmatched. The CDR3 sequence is CASSRPTGVNYGYTF. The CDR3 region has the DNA TGTGCCAGCAGTCGACCTACAGGGGTCAACTATGGCTACACCTTC.

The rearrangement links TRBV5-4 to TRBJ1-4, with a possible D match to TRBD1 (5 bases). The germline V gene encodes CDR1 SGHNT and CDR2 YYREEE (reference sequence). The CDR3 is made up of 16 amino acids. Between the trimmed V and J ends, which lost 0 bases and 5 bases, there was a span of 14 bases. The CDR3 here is CASSLGNQGTNEKLFF. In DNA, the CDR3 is TGTGCCAGCAGCTTGGGGAACCAGGGTACAAATGAAAAACTGTTTTTT.

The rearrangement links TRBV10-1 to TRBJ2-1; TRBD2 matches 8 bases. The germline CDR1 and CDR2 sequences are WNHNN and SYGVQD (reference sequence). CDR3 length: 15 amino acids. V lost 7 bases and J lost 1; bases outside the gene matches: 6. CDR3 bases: TGCGCCAGCACCAGAGCGGGAGAGTCCTACAATGAGCAGTTCTTC. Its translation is CASTRAGESYNEQFF.

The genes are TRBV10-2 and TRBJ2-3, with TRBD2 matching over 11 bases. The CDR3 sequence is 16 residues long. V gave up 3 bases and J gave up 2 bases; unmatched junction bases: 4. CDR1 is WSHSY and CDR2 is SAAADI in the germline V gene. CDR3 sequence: CASSDRLAGSTDTQYF. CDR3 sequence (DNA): TGCGCCAGCAGTGACCGACTAGCGGGATCCACAGATACGCAGTATTTT.

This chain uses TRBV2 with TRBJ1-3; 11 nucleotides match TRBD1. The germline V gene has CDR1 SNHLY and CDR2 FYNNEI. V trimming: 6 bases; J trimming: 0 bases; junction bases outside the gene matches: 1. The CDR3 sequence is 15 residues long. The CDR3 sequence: CASRGTGGSGNTIYF. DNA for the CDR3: TGTGCCAGCAGGGGGACAGGGGGCTCTGGAAACACCATATATTTT.

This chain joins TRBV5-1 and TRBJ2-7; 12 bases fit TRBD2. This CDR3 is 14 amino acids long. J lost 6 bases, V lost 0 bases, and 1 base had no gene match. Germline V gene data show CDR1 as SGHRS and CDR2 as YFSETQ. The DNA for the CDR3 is TGCGCCAGCAGCTTGGGGACTAGCGGGACCGAGCAGTACTTC. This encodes CASSLGTSGTEQYF.

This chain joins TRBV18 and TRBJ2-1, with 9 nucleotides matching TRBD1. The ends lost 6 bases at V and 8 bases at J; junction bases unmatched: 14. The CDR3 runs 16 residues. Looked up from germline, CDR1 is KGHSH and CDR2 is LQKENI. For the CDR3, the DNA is TGTGCCAGCTCCGGACAGGGGACCCTACTAGCGTATGAGCAGTTCTTC. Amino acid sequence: CASSGQGTLLAYEQFF. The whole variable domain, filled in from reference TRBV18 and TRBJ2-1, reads NAGVMQNPRHLVRRRGQEARLRCSPMKGHSHVYWYRQLPEEGLKFMVYLQKENIIDESGMPKERFSAEFPKEGPSILRIQQVVRGDSAAYFCASSGQGTLLAYEQFFGPGTRLTVL.

The CDR3 DNA reads as TGTGCCAGCAAGGGACAGCCGAACACTGAAGCTTTCTTT. Residues: CASKGQPNTEAFF. The chain has TRBV2 and TRBJ1-1; TRBD1 matches 7 bases. Unmatched junction bases numbered 3, after V lost 7 bases and J lost 1 base. The germline gives CDR1 SNHLY, CDR2 FYNNEI. The CDR3 length is 13 residues.

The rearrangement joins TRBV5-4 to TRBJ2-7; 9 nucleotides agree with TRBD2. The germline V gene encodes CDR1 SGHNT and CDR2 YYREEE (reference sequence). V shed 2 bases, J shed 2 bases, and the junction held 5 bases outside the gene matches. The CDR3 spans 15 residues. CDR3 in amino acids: CASSFVSGGPYEQYF. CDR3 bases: TGTGCCAGCAGCTTCGTTAGCGGGGGCCCCTACGAGCAGTACTTC.

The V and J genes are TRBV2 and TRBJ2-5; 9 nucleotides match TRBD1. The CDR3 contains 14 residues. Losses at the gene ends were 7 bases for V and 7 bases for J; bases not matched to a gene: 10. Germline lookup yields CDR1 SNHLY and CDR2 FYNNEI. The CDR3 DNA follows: TGTGCCAGCAATCCGGACAGGGGCCAAATGACCCAGTACTTC. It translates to CASNPDRGQMTQYF.

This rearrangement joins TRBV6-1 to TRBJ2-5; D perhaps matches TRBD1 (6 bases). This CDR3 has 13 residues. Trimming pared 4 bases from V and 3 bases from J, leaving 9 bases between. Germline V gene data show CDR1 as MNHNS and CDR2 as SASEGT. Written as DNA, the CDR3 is TGTGCCAGCAGTGCGGCAGGGGAAGAGACCCAGTACTTC. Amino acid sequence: CASSAAGEETQYF.

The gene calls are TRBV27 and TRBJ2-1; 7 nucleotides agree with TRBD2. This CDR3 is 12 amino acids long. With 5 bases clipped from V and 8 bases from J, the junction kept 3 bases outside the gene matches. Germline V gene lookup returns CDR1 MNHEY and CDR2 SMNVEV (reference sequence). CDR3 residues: CASSPRGDEQFF. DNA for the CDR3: TGTGCCAGCAGTCCCCGGGGGGATGAGCAGTTCTTC.

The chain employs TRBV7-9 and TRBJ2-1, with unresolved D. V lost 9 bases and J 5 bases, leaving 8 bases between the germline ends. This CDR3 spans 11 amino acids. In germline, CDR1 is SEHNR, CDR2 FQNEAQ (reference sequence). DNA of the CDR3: TGTGCCAGGGAGACCAACAATGAGCAGTTCTTC. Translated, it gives CARETNNEQFF.

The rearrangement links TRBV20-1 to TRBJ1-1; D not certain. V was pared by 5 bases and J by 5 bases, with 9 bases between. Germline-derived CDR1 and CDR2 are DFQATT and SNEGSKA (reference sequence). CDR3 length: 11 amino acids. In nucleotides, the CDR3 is TGCAGTGCTCCCAGGTGGACTGAAGCTTTCTTT. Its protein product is CSAPRWTEAFF.

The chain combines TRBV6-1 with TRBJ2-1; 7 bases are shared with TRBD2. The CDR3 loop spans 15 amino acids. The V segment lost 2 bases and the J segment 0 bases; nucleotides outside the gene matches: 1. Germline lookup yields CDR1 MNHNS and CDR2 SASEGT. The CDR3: CASSEKRDSYNEQFF. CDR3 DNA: TGTGCCAGCAGTGAAAAGCGGGACTCCTACAATGAGCAGTTCTTC.

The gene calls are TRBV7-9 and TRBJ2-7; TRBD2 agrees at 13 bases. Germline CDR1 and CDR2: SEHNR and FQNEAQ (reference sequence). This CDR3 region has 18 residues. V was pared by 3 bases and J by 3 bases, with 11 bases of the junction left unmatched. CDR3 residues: CASSFSQGLAGLVYEQYF. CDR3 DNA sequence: TGTGCCAGCAGCTTTAGTCAGGGACTAGCGGGATTAGTCTACGAGCAGTACTTC. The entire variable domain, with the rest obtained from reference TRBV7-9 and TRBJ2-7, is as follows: DTGVSQNPRHKITKRGQNVTFRCDPISEHNRLYWYRQTLGQGPEFLTYFQNEAQLEKSRLLSDRFSAERPKGSFSTLEIQRTEQGDSAMYLCASSFSQGLAGLVYEQYFGPGTRLTVT.

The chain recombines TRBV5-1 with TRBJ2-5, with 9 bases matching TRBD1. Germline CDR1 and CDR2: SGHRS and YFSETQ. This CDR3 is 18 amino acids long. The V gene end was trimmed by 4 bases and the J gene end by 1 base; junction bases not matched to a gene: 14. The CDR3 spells CASSNRGTGLLIQETQYF. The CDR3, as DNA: TGCGCCAGCAGCAATCGCGGGACAGGGCTCCTCATCCAAGAGACCCAGTACTTC.

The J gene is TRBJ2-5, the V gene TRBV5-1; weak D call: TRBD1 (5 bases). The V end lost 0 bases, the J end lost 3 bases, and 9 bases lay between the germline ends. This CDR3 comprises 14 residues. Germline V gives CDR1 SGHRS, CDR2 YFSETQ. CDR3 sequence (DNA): TGCGCCAGCAGCTTGGGACAGCAAAAAGAGACCCAGTACTTC. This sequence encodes CASSLGQQKETQYF.

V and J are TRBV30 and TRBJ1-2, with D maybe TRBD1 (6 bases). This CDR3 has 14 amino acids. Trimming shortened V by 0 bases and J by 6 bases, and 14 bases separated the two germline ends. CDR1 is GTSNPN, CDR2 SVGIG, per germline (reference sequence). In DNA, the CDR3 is TGTGCCTGGAGTGTATGGGGCAGGGGAAATGGCTACACCTTC. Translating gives CAWSVWGRGNGYTF.

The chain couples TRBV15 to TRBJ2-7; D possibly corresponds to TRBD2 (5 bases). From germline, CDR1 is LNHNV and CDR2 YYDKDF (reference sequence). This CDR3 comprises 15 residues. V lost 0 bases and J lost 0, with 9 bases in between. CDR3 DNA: TGTGCCACCAGCAGAGAGCCCGGGGACTCCTACGAGCAGTACTTC. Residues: CATSREPGDSYEQYF.

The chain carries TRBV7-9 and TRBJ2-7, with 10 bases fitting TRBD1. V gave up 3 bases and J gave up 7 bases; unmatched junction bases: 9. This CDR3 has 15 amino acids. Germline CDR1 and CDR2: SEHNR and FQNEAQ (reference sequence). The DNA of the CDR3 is TGTGCCAGCAGCTTGACAGGGGGCGCTAGGGAAGAGCAGTACTTC. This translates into CASSLTGGAREEQYF. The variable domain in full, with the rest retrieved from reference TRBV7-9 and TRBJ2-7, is DTGVSQNPRHKITKRGQNVTFRCDPISEHNRLYWYRQTLGQGPEFLTYFQNEAQLEKSRLLSDRFSAERPKGSFSTLEIQRTEQGDSAMYLCASSLTGGAREEQYFGPGTRLTVT.